The next 14 T cell receptor beta chains were all read from a single sample in a study of blood T cell repertoires in COVID-19. Some clones are missing from TCRdb's copy, which holds only in-frame ones; the method was immunoSEQ multiplex PCR. The sample has around 230,000 clones; roughly 89% are singletons. Sequencing was carried out using peripheral blood. The receptor source for this set is a man in his thirties or forties who had recovered from COVID-19.

The chain carries TRBV3-1 (or the pseudogene TRBV3-2) and TRBJ1-3; D is unclear. Looked up from germline, CDR1 is LGHDT and CDR2 is YNNKEL (reference sequence). The CDR3 is 14 residues long. Trimming took 4 bases from V and 4 from J, leaving 11 bases between them. The CDR3 loop reads CASSPSGSGNTIYF. In DNA form, the CDR3 reads TGTGCCAGCAGCCCATCGGGATCCGGAAACACCATATATTTT.

In this sample, this clone turned up once. The V and J genes are TRBV5-1 and TRBJ1-2; a possible D gene is TRBD1 (5 bases). CDR3 size: 16 residues. The germline V gene has CDR1 SGHRS and CDR2 YFSETQ. V was pared by 0 bases and J by 1 base, with 13 bases between. CDR3 loop: CASSLGGAGGNYGYTF. CDR3 nucleotide sequence: TGCGCCAGCAGCTTGGGGGGCGCGGGAGGTAACTATGGCTACACCTTC.

The chain carries TRBV6-1 and TRBJ1-1; 7 nucleotides agree with TRBD1. This CDR3 region has 13 residues. V lost 2 bases to trimming and J lost 7 bases; unmatched junction nucleotides: 4. Germline V gene lookup returns CDR1 MNHNS and CDR2 SASEGT. The CDR3 region has the DNA TGTGCCAGCAGTGAAAGTCAGGGGGTTGAAGCTTTCTTT. Protein sequence: CASSESQGVEAFF.

The V call is TRBV12-3 or TRBV12-4, the J call TRBJ1-1, with D possibly matching TRBD1 (5 bases). V was clipped by 10 bases and J by 4 bases, with 16 bases between them. The CDR3 is made up of 13 amino acids. The CDR3 nucleotides read TGTGCCATACGATGGGGCATGAGCACTGAAGCTTTCTTT. Translation: CAIRWGMSTEAFF.

This chain uses TRBV10-2 with TRBJ2-7, with 11 bases identical to TRBD2. Germline V lookup: CDR1 WSHSY, CDR2 SAAADI. After removal of 3 bases from V and 6 bases from J, the junction contained 10 bases not matched to a gene. CDR3 length: 16 residues. In nucleotides, the CDR3 is TGCGCCAGCAGTGATTCCTTAGCGGGAGGGATCGGCGAGCAGTACTTC. Its protein is CASSDSLAGGIGEQYF.

In regard to this clone: Additional DNA sequences in this sample encode the identical CDR3. The chain links TRBV6-5 to TRBJ1-5, with 8 bases identical to TRBD1. Germline assignment: CDR1 MNHEY and CDR2 SVGAGI. This CDR3 is built from 13 residues. Trimming removed 5 bases from V and 7 bases from J; junction bases left unmatched: 4. The CDR3 protein is CASSPDRDQPQHF. DNA for the CDR3: TGTGCCAGCAGTCCGGACAGGGACCAGCCCCAGCATTTT.

V usage is TRBV2 and J usage is TRBJ1-2; 7 positions match TRBD1. V trimming: 6 bases; J trimming: 2 bases; junction bases outside the gene matches: 6. CDR1 is SNHLY and CDR2 is FYNNEI in the germline V gene. The CDR3 has 14 amino acids. The CDR3 coding sequence is TGTGCCAGCAGGAAAAGACAGGGCAACTATGGCTACACCTTC. Translation: CASRKRQGNYGYTF.

V and J are TRBV5-1 and TRBJ1-2, with TRBD1 matching 10 bases. Germline values: CDR1 SGHRS, CDR2 YFSETQ. The CDR3 is 17 amino acids. Trimming cost V 2 bases and J 3 bases; bases outside gene matches: 10. The CDR3 DNA reads as TGCGCCAGCAGCTTCCACCGGGACAGGGGTTTGGACTATGGCTACACCTTC. As protein: CASSFHRDRGLDYGYTF. Using reference TRBV5-1 and TRBJ1-2 for the parts outside the CDR3, the full variable domain is KAGVTQTPRYLIKTRGQQVTLSCSPISGHRSVSWYQQTPGQGLQFLFEYFSETQRNKGNFPGRFSGRQFSNSRSEMNVSTLELGDSALYLCASSFHRDRGLDYGYTFGSGTRLTVV.

The chain combines TRBV5-1 with TRBJ2-5; TRBD2 might be the D (6 bases). The CDR3 runs to 14 residues. The germline CDR1 and CDR2 sequences are SGHRS and YFSETQ. Trimming took off 5 bases at V and 3 bases at J, with 14 bases between the two ends. DNA of the CDR3: TGCGCCAGCAGTTTCTCCAGACTAGAAGAGACCCAGTACTTC. It yields the protein CASSFSRLEETQYF.

The chain carries TRBV5-1 and TRBJ2-3; 7 bases are shared with TRBD2. The CDR3 totals 16 residues. V shed 0 bases, J shed 2 bases, and the junction held 6 bases outside the gene matches. Per the germline V gene, CDR1 is SGHRS and CDR2 is YFSETQ. CDR3 nucleotide sequence: TGCGCCAGCAGCTTGGGGGCGGGAGCCGACACAGATACGCAGTATTTT. Protein sequence: CASSLGAGADTDTQYF.

The chain links TRBV29-1 to TRBJ1-2, with 7 positions matching TRBD1. Germline V gives CDR1 SQVTM, CDR2 ANQGSEA. The trim removed 3 bases at V and 6 bases at J, leaving 16 bases unmatched. The CDR3 runs 16 residues. CDR3: CSVESGPGQRGHGYTF. CDR3 DNA: TGCAGCGTTGAGTCGGGCCCGGGACAGAGGGGACATGGCTACACCTTC.

This chain links TRBV29-1 with TRBJ2-1, with 12 bases fitting TRBD2. CDR3 length equals 17 residues. Germline values: CDR1 SQVTM, CDR2 ANQGSEA. With V trimmed by 6 bases and J by 0 bases, 9 bases remained unmatched. CDR3 DNA: TGCAGCGTAGGGACTAGCGGGCTCAAGTTCTCCTACAATGAGCAGTTCTTC. It specifies CSVGTSGLKFSYNEQFF.

The gene calls are TRBV15 and TRBJ2-7, with 9 bases identical to TRBD1. Germline V lookup: CDR1 LNHNV, CDR2 YYDKDF (reference sequence). This CDR3 has 16 amino acids. V lost 0 bases and J lost 3; bases outside the gene matches: 6. Here the CDR3 DNA reads TGTGCCACCAGCAGAGATTGGGGACAGGGAGGCTACGAGCAGTACTTC. Its protein is CATSRDWGQGGYEQYF.

The CDR3 loop reads CASCAPDRDTQYF. In DNA form, the CDR3 reads TGCGCCAGCTGTGCTCCAGACAGGGATACGCAGTATTTT. V is TRBV10-1 and J is TRBJ2-3; D is perhaps TRBD1 (6 bases). CDR3 length: 13 residues. Germline V gene data show CDR1 as WNHNN and CDR2 as SYGVQD (reference sequence). V was pared by 8 bases and J by 6 bases, with 15 bases between.